The clone carrying this TCR beta chain has just one count. Its cognate antigen is unknown. The record originates from a study of T cell responses to AZD1222 COVID-19 vaccine. Study-wide points: Unmutated variant regions reportedly attract nearly half of all spike-specific TCRs. Breadth and depth of Spike-specific TCRs rose after two AZD1222 doses. Spike as a whole was targeted by vaccine-associated CD4 TCRs, dominant at 160-218 and 743-854.

Deletions cut 5 bases from V and 4 bases from J, with 18 bases between. Germline V gene sequence: CDR1 MNHNY, CDR2 SVGAGI (reference sequence). The CDR3 is 16 residues long. Generated by immunoSEQ multiplex PCR, the TCRdb table keeps only in-frame clones and is missing some. The data contain roughly 80,000 clones, approximately 91% of them singletons. The sample was peripheral blood, taken on day 0 of MenACWY control vaccination. The chain has TRBV6-6 and TRBJ1-3, with D possibly TRBD1 on 6 matching bases. The receptor comes from an adult in good health. The CDR3 nucleotides are TGTGCCAGCAGTGTTGACAGGAGTGGAACCGGAAACACCATATATTTT. Translated, it gives CASSVDRSGTGNTIYF.